This T cell receptor beta chain comes out of a study of beta chain features in type 1 diabetes. As concerns this clone: The antigen remains undetermined.

Broader study findings: Type 1 diabetes patients showed a moderate but significant shortening of TCRB CDR3s in all four CD4+ subsets.

Expressed TCRB transcripts were sequenced, since all the RNA that had been isolated was reverse transcribed. Measured with immunoSEQ multiplex PCR; TCRdb has only the in-frame clones, and not every one. Seen here are roughly 730,000 clones, roughly 13% observed once, and the top ten hold roughly 0.022%. Germline V CDR1 and CDR2: MNHEY, SMNVEV (reference sequence). Trimming removed 6 bases at V and 2 bases at J, with 17 bases between. The CDR3 runs 15 residues. The chain employs TRBV27 and TRBJ2-7, with D possibly being TRBD1 (6 bases). The TCR was taken from a man between 18 and 29 years old with type 1 diabetes. Sequences were obtained from naive CD4+ T cells from blood. The CDR3 here is CASRLGQTPTYEQYF. The CDR3 DNA reads TGTGCCAGCAGACTCGGACAGACCCCTACCTACGAGCAGTACTTC.